Sequencing of this T cell receptor (beta chain) was carried out in a study of shared clonotypes between healthy human individuals. The study, taken as a whole, reports: Rarefaction indicated that sorted-subset sequencing remained incomplete although depth was large.

The assay was immunoSEQ multiplex PCR, and TCRdb's table has in-frame clones only and misses some. The sample has roughly 2.1 million clones; about 92% are singletons. Cells designated naive CD8 were CD45RO-negative and were positively selected for CCR7, with terminally differentiated effector memory CD45RA+ cells excluded. In regard to this clone: Its antigen is not identified.

The ends lost 6 bases at V and 2 bases at J; junction bases unmatched: 7. Per germline, CDR1 MNHEY and CDR2 SMNVEV (reference sequence). The CDR3 runs 14 residues. The sample was naive CD8+ T cells from PBMCs. The chain uses TRBV27 and TRBJ2-7; 7 nucleotides match TRBD1. The receptor's source is a young man in good health. Some clones in this sample may be carry-over from other donors' samples. Here the CDR3 reads CASSPFGTAYEQYF. The CDR3 DNA sequence: TGTGCCAGCAGCCCGTTCGGGACAGCCTACGAGCAGTACTTC.